These 29 T cell receptor beta chains share one sample of origin, sequenced in a study of blood T cell repertoires in COVID-19. TCRdb's table, derived via immunoSEQ multiplex PCR, lists solely in-frame clones and lacks some. The sample has 110,000 or so clones; about three quarters are singletons. The sequenced sample was peripheral blood. Every receptor here comes from a woman between 70 and 85 years old with acute or convalescent COVID-19.

This sequence joins TRBV4-3 and TRBJ1-4; D is ambiguous. CDR1 and CDR2 (germline): LGHNA, YSLEER. The CDR3 contains 14 residues. V shed 0 bases and J shed 5 bases, with 7 bases lying between them. CDR3 nucleotide sequence: TGCGCCAGCAGCCAAGATAGTTCAAATGAAAAACTGTTTTTT. Translation gives CASSQDSSNEKLFF.

The chain joins TRBV6-5 to TRBJ2-1; 14 nucleotides match TRBD2. This CDR3 contains 15 residues. Germline assignment: CDR1 MNHEY and CDR2 SVGAGI. Germline trimming cut 6 bases from V and 6 bases from J; bases unmatched to any gene: 4. CDR3 in DNA: TGTGCCAGCAGCCGGACTAGCGGGGGGCCCAATGAGCAGTTCTTC. Translation gives CASSRTSGGPNEQFF.

About this clone: The same CDR3 is also encoded by other DNA sequences in this sample. The chain employs TRBV5-1 and TRBJ2-1; 12 nucleotides agree with TRBD2. J lost 4 bases, V lost 1 base, and 3 bases had no gene match. CDR1 and CDR2 from the germline V gene are SGHRS and YFSETQ. This CDR3 is 16 amino acids long. The CDR3 nucleotides read TGCGCCAGCAGCTTGCGCCTAGCGGGGGGGTACAATGAGCAGTTCTTC. Protein: CASSLRLAGGYNEQFF.

Ten or more counts support this clone. This chain links TRBV7-9 with TRBJ2-7; no reliable D call. Trimming removed 4 bases from V and 2 bases from J, with 6 bases in between. CDR1 and CDR2 (germline): SEHNR, FQNEAQ (reference sequence). The CDR3 length is 12 residues. This CDR3 reads CASSYQAYEQYF. The CDR3 bases are TGTGCCAGCAGCTACCAGGCCTACGAGCAGTACTTC.

This chain connects TRBV24-1 to TRBJ2-6; D call uncertain. The CDR3 runs to 17 residues. V lost 6 bases and J 5 bases, leaving 19 bases between the germline ends. The germline gives CDR1 KGHDR, CDR2 SFDVKD. In nucleotides, the CDR3 is TGTGCCACCAGTACGGAAGCTAGTCAAAGTCGGGCCAACGTCCTGACTTTC. Encoded protein: CATSTEASQSRANVLTF.

The chain joins TRBV5-1 to TRBJ1-1; TRBD1 is a possible D gene (5 bases). Germline V gives CDR1 SGHRS, CDR2 YFSETQ. The V end lost 4 bases, the J end lost 1 base, and 17 bases lay between the germline ends. The CDR3 is 16 residues long. The CDR3, as DNA: TGCGCCAGCAGCAACACGCTTGGGGGGACGAACACTGAAGCTTTCTTT. Translated, it gives CASSNTLGGTNTEAFF. The whole variable domain, remainder taken from reference TRBV5-1 and TRBJ1-1, is KAGVTQTPRYLIKTRGQQVTLSCSPISGHRSVSWYQQTPGQGLQFLFEYFSETQRNKGNFPGRFSGRQFSNSRSEMNVSTLELGDSALYLCASSNTLGGTNTEAFFGQGTRLTVV.

The rearrangement links TRBV7-2 to TRBJ2-1, with TRBD2 matching 12 bases. After removal of 6 bases from V and 7 bases from J, the junction contained 4 bases not matched to a gene. In germline, CDR1 is SGHTA, CDR2 FQGNSA. The CDR3 contains 14 residues. As DNA, the CDR3 is TGTGCCAGCAGACCTAGCGGGGGGGCGAATGAGCAGTTCTTC. This encodes CASRPSGGANEQFF.

The chain employs TRBV4-2 and TRBJ2-5; TRBD2 aligns across 8 bases. The trim removed 1 base at V and 1 base at J, leaving 5 bases unmatched. CDR3 size: 16 residues. Germline V gene sequence: CDR1 LGHNA, CDR2 YNFKEQ. CDR3 sequence reads: CASSQVYGGAQETQYF. The CDR3 bases are TGTGCCAGCAGCCAAGTTTACGGGGGGGCCCAAGAGACCCAGTACTTC.

V and J are TRBV6-1 and TRBJ1-2; no reliable D call. This CDR3 region has 14 residues. Germline values: CDR1 MNHNS, CDR2 SASEGT. V shed 0 bases and J shed 5 bases, with 10 bases lying between them. CDR3 protein: CASSEAHQTYGYTF. The CDR3 DNA follows: TGTGCCAGCAGTGAAGCGCACCAGACTTATGGCTACACCTTC.

The V and J genes are TRBV27 and TRBJ1-4; D gene unclear. Trimming pared 5 bases from V and 2 bases from J, leaving 9 bases between. The CDR3 is made up of 14 amino acids. Germline CDR1 MNHEY, CDR2 SMNVEV (reference sequence). The CDR3, as DNA: TGTGCCAGCAGTAATCAGAATACTAATGAAAAACTGTTTTTT. Translated, it gives CASSNQNTNEKLFF. The whole variable domain, remainder taken from reference TRBV27 and TRBJ1-4, is EAQVTQNPRYLITVTGKKLTVTCSQNMNHEYMSWYRQDPGLGLRQIYYSMNVEVTDKGDVPEGYKVSRKEKRNFPLILESPSPNQTSLYFCASSNQNTNEKLFFGSGTQLSVL.

This sequence joins TRBV9 and TRBJ2-5; 14 bases map to TRBD2. The CDR3 is 17 amino acids. CDR1 and CDR2 from the germline V gene are SGDLS and YYNGEE. The trim removed 4 bases at V and 4 bases at J, leaving 9 bases unmatched. The CDR3 protein is CASSPTSGGARGETQYF. The CDR3 DNA reads TGTGCCAGCAGCCCGACTAGCGGGGGGGCCCGGGGAGAGACCCAGTACTTC.

Concerning this clone: At one boundary the junction diverges from the germline segment, which might be a read error. The J gene is TRBJ1-2, the V gene TRBV13; a weak D match, TRBD1 (6 bases). The CDR3 runs to 15 residues. Germline CDR1 is PRHDT and CDR2 is FYEKMQ (reference sequence). The CDR3 loop reads CASSLGGGVNYGYTF. In nucleotides, the CDR3 is TGTGCCAGCAGCCTAGGGGGAGGGGTGAACTATGGCTACACCTTC.

This clone was counted a few times. The chain recombines TRBV27 with TRBJ1-2; D uncertain. V was pared by 8 bases and J by 5 bases, with 12 bases between. Per the germline V gene, CDR1 is MNHEY and CDR2 is SMNVEV (reference sequence). CDR3 length: 12 residues. As DNA, the CDR3 is TGTGCCAGCTTCGGGTCTTCGTATGGCTACACCTTC. Translating it yields CASFGSSYGYTF.

The chain employs TRBV27 and TRBJ2-7; 10 bases align to TRBD1. This CDR3 contains 15 residues. In germline, CDR1 is MNHEY, CDR2 SMNVEV (reference sequence). V lost 6 bases to trimming and J lost 3 bases; unmatched junction nucleotides: 8. CDR3 nucleotides: TGTGCCAGCAGCGACAGGGGGCGCAAGGGCTACGAGCAGTACTTC. Its translation: CASSDRGRKGYEQYF.

The chain recombines TRBV6-5 with TRBJ1-1; the match to TRBD1 covers 7 bases. Germline CDR1 reads MNHEY; CDR2 reads SVGAGI. This CDR3 spans 12 amino acids. Unmatched junction bases numbered 2, after V lost 5 bases and J lost 5 bases. The CDR3 DNA reads as TGTGCCAGCAGTCTACAGGGGACTGAAGCTTTCTTT. It yields the protein CASSLQGTEAFF.

The chain uses TRBV4-1 and TRBJ1-2; D is ambiguous. Trimming shortened V by 1 base and J by 0 bases, and 12 bases separated the two germline ends. This CDR3 contains 16 residues. Germline V lookup: CDR1 MGHRA, CDR2 YSYEKL. This CDR3 is CASSQASTPANYGYTF. CDR3 DNA sequence: TGCGCCAGCAGCCAAGCCTCGACACCTGCTAACTATGGCTACACCTTC.

The V gene is TRBV6-1, the J gene TRBJ1-5, with unresolved D. V gave up 3 bases and J gave up 6 bases, with 12 bases separating them. The CDR3 is 14 amino acids. Germline V CDR1 and CDR2: MNHNS, SASEGT. The CDR3 DNA is TGTGCCAGCAGTGATTCAGGTAATTCTCAGCCCCAGCATTTT. Protein product: CASSDSGNSQPQHF.

This clone was picked up a small number of times. CDR3 residues: CAWSGESYSNQPQHF. The DNA of the CDR3 is TGTGCCTGGAGTGGGGAGTCTTATAGCAATCAGCCCCAGCATTTT. The J gene is TRBJ1-5, the V gene TRBV30; no firm D call. V lost 1 base and J lost 0, with 10 bases in between. Germline V gives CDR1 GTSNPN, CDR2 SVGIG (reference sequence). The CDR3 loop spans 15 amino acids.

The rearrangement links TRBV7-9 to TRBJ2-5; tentative D call: TRBD1 (5 bases). The ends were cut back, 1 base at V and 2 bases at J, with 8 bases in the middle. Germline loops: CDR1 SEHNR, CDR2 FQNEAQ (reference sequence). The CDR3 length is 14 residues. The CDR3 region has the DNA TGTGCCAGCAGCTTAGGGGGCCTACAAGAGACCCAGTACTTC. It translates to CASSLGGLQETQYF.

A word on this clone: The sample contains more than one DNA sequence encoding this CDR3. The rearrangement links TRBV7-9 to TRBJ2-3; 9 bases match TRBD1. The germline gives CDR1 SEHNR, CDR2 FQNEAQ (reference sequence). J was trimmed by 1 base and V by 4 bases; bases with no gene match: 3. The length of the CDR3 is 15 residues. CDR3 coding DNA: TGTGCCAGCAGCTCCAGGACAGGGGGCACAGATACGCAGTATTTT. Protein product: CASSSRTGGTDTQYF. Using reference TRBV7-9 and TRBJ2-3 for the parts outside the CDR3, the full variable domain is DTGVSQNPRHKITKRGQNVTFRCDPISEHNRLYWYRQTLGQGPEFLTYFQNEAQLEKSRLLSDRFSAERPKGSFSTLEIQRTEQGDSAMYLCASSSRTGGTDTQYFGPGTRLTVL.

This clone was counted between two and nine times. The chain combines TRBV27 with TRBJ1-2; no clear D gene. Trimming took 3 bases from V and 3 from J, leaving 14 bases between them. Germline-derived CDR1 and CDR2 are MNHEY and SMNVEV (reference sequence). The CDR3 has 15 amino acids. CDR3 nucleotides: TGTGCCAGCAGTTTTGCACAGTCCAGTTACTATGGCTACACCTTC. Protein sequence: CASSFAQSSYYGYTF.

V and J are TRBV7-9 and TRBJ1-1; D possibly corresponds to TRBD1 (6 bases). The CDR3 contains 13 residues. V lost 0 bases to trimming and J lost 8 bases, with 10 bases between them. Germline V gives CDR1 SEHNR, CDR2 FQNEAQ (reference sequence). For the CDR3, the DNA is TGTGCCAGCAGCTTAGCGCGGGGGCTCGAAGCTTTCTTT. Amino acids: CASSLARGLEAFF. The variable domain in full, with the rest retrieved from reference TRBV7-9 and TRBJ1-1, is DTGVSQNPRHKITKRGQNVTFRCDPISEHNRLYWYRQTLGQGPEFLTYFQNEAQLEKSRLLSDRFSAERPKGSFSTLEIQRTEQGDSAMYLCASSLARGLEAFFGQGTRLTVV.

The V and J genes are TRBV6-5 and TRBJ2-5; 8 bases are shared with TRBD1. V was clipped by 6 bases and J by 1 base; unmatched bases: 4. CDR1 MNHEY and CDR2 SVGAGI come from the germline V gene. The CDR3 runs to 14 residues. The CDR3, as DNA: TGTGCCAGCAGCTACAGGGGGACCCAAGAGACCCAGTACTTC. As protein: CASSYRGTQETQYF.

Only a few counts were recorded for this clone. V and J are TRBV21-1 and TRBJ2-1; whether TRBD1, the table's D call, matches the DNA was not checked. TRBV21-1 is a pseudogene segment. This CDR3 contains 16 residues. CDR3 nucleotide sequence: TGTGCCAGCAGCAACCTTGACAGGAGAAGGTGCAATGAGCAGTTCTTC. Protein sequence: CASSNLDRRRCNEQFF.

This rearrangement joins TRBV5-4 to TRBJ2-3, with a weak D call TRBD1 (5 bases). In germline, CDR1 is SGHNT, CDR2 YYREEE (reference sequence). Between the trimmed V and J ends, which lost 0 bases and 3 bases, there was a span of 20 bases. CDR3 length: 18 residues. The CDR3 region is CASSLGGQGMSGTDTQYF. CDR3 nucleotide sequence: TGTGCCAGCAGCTTGGGTGGGCAGGGTATGAGTGGGACAGATACGCAGTATTTT.

V is TRBV27 and J is TRBJ2-2; 8 bases are shared with TRBD1. Looked up from germline, CDR1 is MNHEY and CDR2 is SMNVEV (reference sequence). V lost 0 bases to trimming and J lost 6 bases; unmatched junction nucleotides: 21. The CDR3 is made up of 21 amino acids. CDR3 in amino acids: CASSLSMSRDRMGGMAGELFF. The CDR3 DNA follows: TGTGCCAGCAGTTTATCGATGTCCCGGGACAGGATGGGCGGCATGGCCGGGGAGCTGTTTTTT.

This chain joins TRBV24-1 and TRBJ1-5; TRBD1 aligns across 7 bases. This CDR3 is 14 amino acids long. The germline gives CDR1 KGHDR, CDR2 SFDVKD. Trimming took 7 bases from V and 2 from J; bases not matched to a gene: 4. CDR3 sequence (DNA): TGTGCCACCAGCTCAGGGGGAGGCAATCAGCCCCAGCATTTT. This gives the protein CATSSGGGNQPQHF.

This sequence joins TRBV11-2 and TRBJ1-5, with 7 bases lining up with TRBD1. J was trimmed by 1 base and V by 0 bases; bases with no gene match: 3. This CDR3 is 16 amino acids long. Germline assignment: CDR1 SGHAT and CDR2 FQNNGV. The chain's CDR3 is CASSLDAGGSNQPQHF. The CDR3 region has the DNA TGTGCCAGCAGCTTAGATGCAGGGGGAAGCAATCAGCCCCAGCATTTT.

The gene calls are TRBV28 and TRBJ2-3; the match to TRBD2 covers 8 bases. Germline CDR1 reads MDHEN; CDR2 reads SYDVKM. This CDR3 spans 16 amino acids. With 8 bases clipped from V and 3 bases from J, the junction kept 13 bases outside the gene matches. In DNA form, the CDR3 reads TGTGCCAGCCCCAAGGCCCGGGGGGGCGAGACAGATACGCAGTATTTT. Translating gives CASPKARGGETDTQYF.